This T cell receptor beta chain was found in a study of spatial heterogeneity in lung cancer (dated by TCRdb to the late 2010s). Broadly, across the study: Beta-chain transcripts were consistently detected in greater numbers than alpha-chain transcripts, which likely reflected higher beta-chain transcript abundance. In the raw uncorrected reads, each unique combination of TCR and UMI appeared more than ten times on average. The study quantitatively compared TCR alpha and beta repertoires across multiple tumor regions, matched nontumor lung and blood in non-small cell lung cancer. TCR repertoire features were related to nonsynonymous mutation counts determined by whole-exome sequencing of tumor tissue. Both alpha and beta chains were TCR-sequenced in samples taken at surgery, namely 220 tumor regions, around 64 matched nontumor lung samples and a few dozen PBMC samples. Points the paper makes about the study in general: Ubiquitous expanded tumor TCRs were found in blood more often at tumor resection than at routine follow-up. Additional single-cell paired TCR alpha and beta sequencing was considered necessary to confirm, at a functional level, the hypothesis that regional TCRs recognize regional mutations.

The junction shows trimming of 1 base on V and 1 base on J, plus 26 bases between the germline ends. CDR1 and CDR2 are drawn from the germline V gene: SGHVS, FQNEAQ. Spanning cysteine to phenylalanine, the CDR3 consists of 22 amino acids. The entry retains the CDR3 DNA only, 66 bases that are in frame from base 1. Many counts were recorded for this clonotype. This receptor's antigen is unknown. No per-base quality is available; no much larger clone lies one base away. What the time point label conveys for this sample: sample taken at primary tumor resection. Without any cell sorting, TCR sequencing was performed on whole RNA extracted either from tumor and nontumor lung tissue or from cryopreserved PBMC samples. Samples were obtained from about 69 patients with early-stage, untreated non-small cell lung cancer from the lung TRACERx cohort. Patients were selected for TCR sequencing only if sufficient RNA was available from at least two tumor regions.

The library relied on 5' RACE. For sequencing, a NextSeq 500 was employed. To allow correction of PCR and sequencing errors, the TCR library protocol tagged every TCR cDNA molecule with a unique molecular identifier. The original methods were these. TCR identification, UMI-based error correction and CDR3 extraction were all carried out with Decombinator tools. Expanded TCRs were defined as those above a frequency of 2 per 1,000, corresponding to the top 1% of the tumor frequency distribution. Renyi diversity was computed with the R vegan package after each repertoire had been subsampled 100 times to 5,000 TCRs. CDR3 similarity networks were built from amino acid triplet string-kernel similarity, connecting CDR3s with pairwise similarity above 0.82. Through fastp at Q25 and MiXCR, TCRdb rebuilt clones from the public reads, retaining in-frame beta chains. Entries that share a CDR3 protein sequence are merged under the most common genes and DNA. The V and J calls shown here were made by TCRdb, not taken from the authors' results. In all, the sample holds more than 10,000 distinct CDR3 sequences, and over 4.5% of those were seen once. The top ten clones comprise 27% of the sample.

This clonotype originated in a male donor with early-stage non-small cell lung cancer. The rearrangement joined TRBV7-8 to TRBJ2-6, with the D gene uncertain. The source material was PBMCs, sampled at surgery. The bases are TGTGCCAGCAGCTTAGAAGAAATGGCGGTGACTCACGGCCTTTCTGGGGCCAACGTCCTGACTTTC. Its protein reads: CASSLEEMAVTHGLSGANVLTF.